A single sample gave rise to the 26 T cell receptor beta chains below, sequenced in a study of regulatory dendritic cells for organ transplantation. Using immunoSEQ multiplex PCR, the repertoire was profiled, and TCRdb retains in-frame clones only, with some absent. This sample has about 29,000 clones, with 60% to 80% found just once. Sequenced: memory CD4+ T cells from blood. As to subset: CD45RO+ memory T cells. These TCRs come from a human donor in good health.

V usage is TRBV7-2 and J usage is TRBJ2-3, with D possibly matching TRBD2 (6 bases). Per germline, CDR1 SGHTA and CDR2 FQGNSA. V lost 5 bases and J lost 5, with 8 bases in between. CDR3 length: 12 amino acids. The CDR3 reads CASSRLEDTQYF. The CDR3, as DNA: TGTGCCAGCAGCCGACTAGAAGATACGCAGTATTTT.

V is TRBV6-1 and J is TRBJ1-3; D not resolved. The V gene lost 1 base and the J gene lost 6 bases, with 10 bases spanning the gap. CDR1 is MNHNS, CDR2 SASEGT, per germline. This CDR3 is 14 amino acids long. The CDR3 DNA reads TGTGCCAGCAGTGAAGATCGTCGGCAAAACACCATATATTTT. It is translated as CASSEDRRQNTIYF.

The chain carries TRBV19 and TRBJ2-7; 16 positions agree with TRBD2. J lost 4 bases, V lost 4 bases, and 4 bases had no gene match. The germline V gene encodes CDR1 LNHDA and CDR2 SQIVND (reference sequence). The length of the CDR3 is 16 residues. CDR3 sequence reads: CASSKGLAGGPYEQYF. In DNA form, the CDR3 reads TGTGCCAGTAGTAAGGGACTAGCGGGAGGGCCTTACGAGCAGTACTTC.

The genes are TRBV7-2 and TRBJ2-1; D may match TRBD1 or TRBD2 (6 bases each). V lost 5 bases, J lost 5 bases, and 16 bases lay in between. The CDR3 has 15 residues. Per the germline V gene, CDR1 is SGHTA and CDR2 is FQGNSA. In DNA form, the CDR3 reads TGTGCCAGCAGCCCCAGTAGGGGGGCCCACAATGAGCAGTTCTTC. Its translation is CASSPSRGAHNEQFF.

The CDR3 coding sequence is TGCGCCAGCAGACGGGACAGGGTTCTGTCTTCTGAAGCTTTCTTT. Protein sequence: CASRRDRVLSSEAFF. This chain joins TRBV5-1 and TRBJ1-1; 9 bases align to TRBD1. The V gene's germline CDR1 is SGHRS and CDR2 YFSETQ. J gave up 6 bases and V 5 bases, and 11 bases lay outside the gene matches. The CDR3 consists of 15 residues.

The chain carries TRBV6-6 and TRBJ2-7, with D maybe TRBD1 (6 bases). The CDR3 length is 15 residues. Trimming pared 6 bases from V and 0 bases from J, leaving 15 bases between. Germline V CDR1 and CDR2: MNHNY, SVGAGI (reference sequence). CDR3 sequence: CASSRLQGASYEQYF. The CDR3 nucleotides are TGTGCCAGCAGCCGCCTACAGGGAGCCTCCTACGAGCAGTACTTC.

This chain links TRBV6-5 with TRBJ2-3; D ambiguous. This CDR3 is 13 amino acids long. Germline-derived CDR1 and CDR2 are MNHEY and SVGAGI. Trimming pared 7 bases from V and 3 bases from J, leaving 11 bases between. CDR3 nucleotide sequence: TGTGCCAGCAAGGACGAAGGGACAGATACGCAGTATTTT. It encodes CASKDEGTDTQYF.

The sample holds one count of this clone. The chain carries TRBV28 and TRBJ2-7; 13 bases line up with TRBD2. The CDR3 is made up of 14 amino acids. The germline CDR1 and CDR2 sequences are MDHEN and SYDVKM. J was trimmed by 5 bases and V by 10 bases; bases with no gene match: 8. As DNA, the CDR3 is TGTGCCACCACGACTAGCGGGAGGTTGAACGAGCAGTACTTC. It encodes CATTTSGRLNEQYF.

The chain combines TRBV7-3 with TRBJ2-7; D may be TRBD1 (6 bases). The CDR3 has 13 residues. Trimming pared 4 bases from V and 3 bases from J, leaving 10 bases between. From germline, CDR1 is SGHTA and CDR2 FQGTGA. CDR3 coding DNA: TGTGCCAGCAGCTCAGGGGCAGGCTACGAGCAGTACTTC. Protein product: CASSSGAGYEQYF.

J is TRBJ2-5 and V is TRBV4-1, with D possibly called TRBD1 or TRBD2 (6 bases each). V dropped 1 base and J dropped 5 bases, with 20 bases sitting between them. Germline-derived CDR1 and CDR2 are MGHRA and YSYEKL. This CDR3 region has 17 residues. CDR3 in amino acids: CASSQGEGGGVVETQYF. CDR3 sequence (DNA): TGCGCCAGCAGCCAAGGAGAGGGGGGAGGAGTCGTGGAGACCCAGTACTTC.

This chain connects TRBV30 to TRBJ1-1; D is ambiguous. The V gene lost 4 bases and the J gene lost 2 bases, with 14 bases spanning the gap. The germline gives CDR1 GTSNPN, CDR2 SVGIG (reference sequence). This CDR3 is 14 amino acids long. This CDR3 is CAWIESPANTEAFF. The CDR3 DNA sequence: TGTGCCTGGATCGAATCCCCGGCCAACACTGAAGCTTTCTTT.

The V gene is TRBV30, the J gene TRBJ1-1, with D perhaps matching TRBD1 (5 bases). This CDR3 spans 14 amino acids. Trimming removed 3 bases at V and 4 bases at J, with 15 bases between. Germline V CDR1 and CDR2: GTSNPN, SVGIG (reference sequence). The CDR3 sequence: CAWSPWGGGTEAFF. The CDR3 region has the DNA TGTGCCTGGAGCCCATGGGGCGGGGGCACTGAAGCTTTCTTT. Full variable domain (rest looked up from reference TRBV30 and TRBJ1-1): SQTIHQWPATLVQPVGSPLSLECTVEGTSNPNLYWYRQAAGRGLQLLFYSVGIGQISSEVPQNLSASRPQDRQFILSSKKLLLSDSGFYLCAWSPWGGGTEAFFGQGTRLTVV.

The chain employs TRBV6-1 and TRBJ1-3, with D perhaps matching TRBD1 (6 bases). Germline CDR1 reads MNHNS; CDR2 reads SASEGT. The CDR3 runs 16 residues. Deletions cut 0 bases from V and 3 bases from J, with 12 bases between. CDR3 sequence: CASSEAVQGFGNTIYF. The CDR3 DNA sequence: TGTGCCAGCAGTGAAGCGGTACAGGGATTTGGAAACACCATATATTTT.

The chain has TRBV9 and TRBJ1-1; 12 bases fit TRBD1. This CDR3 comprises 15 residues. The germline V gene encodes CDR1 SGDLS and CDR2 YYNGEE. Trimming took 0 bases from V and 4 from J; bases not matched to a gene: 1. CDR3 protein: CASSVEGQGATEAFF. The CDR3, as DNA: TGTGCCAGCAGCGTAGAGGGACAGGGGGCCACTGAAGCTTTCTTT.

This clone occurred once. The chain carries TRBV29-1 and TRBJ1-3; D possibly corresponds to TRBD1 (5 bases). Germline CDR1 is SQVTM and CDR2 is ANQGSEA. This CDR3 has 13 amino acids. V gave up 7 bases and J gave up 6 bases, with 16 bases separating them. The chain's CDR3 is CSALIRAENTIYF. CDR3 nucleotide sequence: TGCAGCGCCCTTATCAGGGCGGAAAACACCATATATTTT.

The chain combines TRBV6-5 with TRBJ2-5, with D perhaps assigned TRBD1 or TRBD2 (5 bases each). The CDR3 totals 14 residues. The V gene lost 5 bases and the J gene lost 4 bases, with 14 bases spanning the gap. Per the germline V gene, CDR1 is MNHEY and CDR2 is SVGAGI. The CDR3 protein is CASSPRDPRETQYF. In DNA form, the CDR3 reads TGTGCCAGCAGTCCAAGGGACCCGAGAGAGACCCAGTACTTC.

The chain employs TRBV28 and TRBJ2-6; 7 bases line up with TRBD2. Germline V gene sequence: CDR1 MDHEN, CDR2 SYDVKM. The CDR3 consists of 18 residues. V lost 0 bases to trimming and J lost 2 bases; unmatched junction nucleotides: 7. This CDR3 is CASSLWGSGVAGANVLTF. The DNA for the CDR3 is TGTGCCAGCAGTTTATGGGGCAGCGGGGTGGCTGGGGCCAACGTCCTGACTTTC.

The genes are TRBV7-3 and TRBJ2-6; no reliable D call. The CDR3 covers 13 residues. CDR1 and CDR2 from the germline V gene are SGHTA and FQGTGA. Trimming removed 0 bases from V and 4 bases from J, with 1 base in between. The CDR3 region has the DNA TGTGCCAGCAGCTTAACGGGGGCCAACGTCCTGACTTTC. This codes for CASSLTGANVLTF.

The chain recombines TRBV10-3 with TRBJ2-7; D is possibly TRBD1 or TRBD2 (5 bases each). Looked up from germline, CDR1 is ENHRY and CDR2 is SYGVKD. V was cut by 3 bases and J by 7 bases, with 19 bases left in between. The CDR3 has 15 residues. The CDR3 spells CAISDGRDGAEEQYF. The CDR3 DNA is TGTGCCATCAGTGACGGTCGGGACGGAGCTGAAGAGCAGTACTTC.

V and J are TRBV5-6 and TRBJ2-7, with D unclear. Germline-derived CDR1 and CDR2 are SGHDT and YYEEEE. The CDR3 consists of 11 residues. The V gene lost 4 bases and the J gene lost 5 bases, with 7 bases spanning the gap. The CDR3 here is CASSLKNEQYF. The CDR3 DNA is TGTGCCAGCAGCCTGAAGAACGAGCAGTACTTC.

The DNA of the CDR3 is TGTGCCAGCAGTGAACAGGCAGTCATCACTGAAGCTTTCTTT. Translating it yields CASSEQAVITEAFF. V is TRBV6-1 and J is TRBJ1-1; D not certain. This CDR3 contains 14 residues. Germline-derived CDR1 and CDR2 are MNHNS and SASEGT. Trimming took off 2 bases at V and 4 bases at J, with 11 bases between the two ends.

The CDR3 coding sequence is TGTGCCAGCAGTTTATCGAGTAAGACTTCAGGGAGCCCTGAAGCTTTCTTT. Translating gives CASSLSSKTSGSPEAFF. This chain links TRBV27 with TRBJ1-1, with D maybe TRBD1 (5 bases). The CDR3 loop spans 17 amino acids. The V end was cut by 0 bases, the J end by 6 bases, with 20 bases between. Germline V gene sequence: CDR1 MNHEY, CDR2 SMNVEV (reference sequence).

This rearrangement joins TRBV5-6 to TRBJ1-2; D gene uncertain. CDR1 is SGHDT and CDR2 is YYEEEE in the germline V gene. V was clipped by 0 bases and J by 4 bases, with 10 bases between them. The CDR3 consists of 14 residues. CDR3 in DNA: TGTGCCAGCAGCTTGGTGGCCAGCCTCTATGGCTACACCTTC. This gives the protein CASSLVASLYGYTF.

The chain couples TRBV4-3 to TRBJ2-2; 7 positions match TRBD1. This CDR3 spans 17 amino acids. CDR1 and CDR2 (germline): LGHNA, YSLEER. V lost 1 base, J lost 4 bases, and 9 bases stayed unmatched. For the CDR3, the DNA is TGCGCCAGCAGCCAAGCTGGGGACAGTCTACCCACCGGGGAGCTGTTTTTT. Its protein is CASSQAGDSLPTGELFF.

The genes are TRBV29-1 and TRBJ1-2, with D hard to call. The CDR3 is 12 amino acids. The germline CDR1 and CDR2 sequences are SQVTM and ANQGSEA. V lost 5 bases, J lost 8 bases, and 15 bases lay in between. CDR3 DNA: TGCAGCGTTATTCTATCTGCGGGGGGCTACACCTTC. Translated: CSVILSAGGYTF.

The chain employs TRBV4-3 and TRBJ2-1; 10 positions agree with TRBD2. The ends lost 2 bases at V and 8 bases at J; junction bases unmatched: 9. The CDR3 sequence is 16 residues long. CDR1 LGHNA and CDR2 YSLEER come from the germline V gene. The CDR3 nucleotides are TGCGCCAGCAGCCAATCCCTAGCGGGAGCGTGGGATGAGCAGTTCTTC. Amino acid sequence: CASSQSLAGAWDEQFF.